The 29 T cell receptor beta chains below all came from one sample that was sequenced in a study of memory CD8 T cells in hepatitis C reinfection. Time point in this sample: pre-reinfection, 55 to 20 weeks before reinfection detection. Sorted cells were sequenced directly ex vivo without any in vitro expansion. Generated by immunoSEQ multiplex PCR, the TCRdb table keeps only in-frame clones and is missing some. The repertoire has over 50,000 clones, nearly 90% of them found once; the top ten carry roughly 1%. Sequencing input: naive CD8+ T cells sorted from blood. The source is a man younger than 35 with hepatitis C virus infection.

In the case of this clone: This specimen includes other DNA sequences encoding the same CDR3. The chain couples TRBV4-1 to TRBJ2-5, with D tentatively TRBD1 (5 bases). Germline CDR1 MGHRA, CDR2 YSYEKL. The CDR3 covers 16 residues. V shed 4 bases and J shed 4 bases, with 19 bases lying between them. CDR3 coding DNA: TGCGCCAGCAGCCTTGAAACAGGAGCACTCCTAGAGACCCAGTACTTC. Its translation is CASSLETGALLETQYF.

The chain uses TRBV7-9 and TRBJ1-5; TRBD1 matches at 8 bases. J lost 7 bases, V lost 5 bases, and 16 bases had no gene match. CDR1 and CDR2 (germline): SEHNR, FQNEAQ (reference sequence). CDR3 length: 17 amino acids. For the CDR3, the DNA is TGTGCCAGCAGCCGAACTCAACAGGGGGTACATACCCAGCCCCAGCATTTT. Amino acid sequence: CASSRTQQGVHTQPQHF.

This clone came up once. V usage is TRBV19 and J usage is TRBJ1-1; no definite D call. Deletions cut 1 base from V and 8 bases from J, with 8 bases between. The CDR3 consists of 12 residues. Germline lookup yields CDR1 LNHDA and CDR2 SQIVND (reference sequence). DNA for the CDR3: TGTGCCAGTAGTATAGTGTCCGGGGAAGCTTTCTTT. Its translation: CASSIVSGEAFF.

This chain uses TRBV7-9 with TRBJ2-5, with 11 bases fitting TRBD1. The CDR3 runs to 15 residues. The germline gives CDR1 SEHNR, CDR2 FQNEAQ (reference sequence). Germline trimming cut 1 base from V and 5 bases from J; bases unmatched to any gene: 3. CDR3 sequence reads: CASSLGTGGRETQYF. The CDR3 coding sequence is TGTGCCAGCAGCTTAGGGACAGGGGGCCGGGAGACCCAGTACTTC.

The chain combines TRBV29-1 with TRBJ2-1, with 12 bases that match TRBD2. V was clipped by 7 bases and J by 4 bases; unmatched bases: 2. The CDR3 is 13 amino acids. Germline V gene data show CDR1 as SQVTM and CDR2 as ANQGSEA. CDR3 protein: CSASGGGYNEQFF. The CDR3 DNA follows: TGCAGCGCTAGCGGGGGGGGTTACAATGAGCAGTTCTTC.

The rearrangement joins TRBV30 to TRBJ1-1; 7 positions match TRBD1. CDR1 is GTSNPN, CDR2 SVGIG, per germline (reference sequence). J was trimmed by 5 bases and V by 0 bases; bases with no gene match: 6. The CDR3 is 14 amino acids. The CDR3: CAWSVEQGRTEAFF. The DNA for the CDR3 is TGTGCCTGGAGTGTTGAACAGGGGAGAACTGAAGCTTTCTTT.

J is TRBJ1-5 and V is TRBV6-5; possibly TRBD1 for D (6 bases). The CDR3 is made up of 13 amino acids. The V gene's germline CDR1 is MNHEY and CDR2 SVGAGI. V was shortened by 5 bases and J by 6 bases, with 11 bases between the two germline ends. For the CDR3, the DNA is TGTGCCAGCAGTCTCGGACAGTCTCAGCCCCAGCATTTT. The encoded protein is CASSLGQSQPQHF.

The chain combines TRBV2 with TRBJ2-1; D perhaps matches TRBD2 (6 bases). V lost 3 bases and J 8 bases, leaving 17 bases between the germline ends. Germline V gene sequence: CDR1 SNHLY, CDR2 FYNNEI. CDR3 size: 15 residues. The chain's CDR3 is CASSDGTGFYHEQFF. CDR3 DNA sequence: TGTGCCAGCAGTGATGGGACTGGCTTTTACCATGAGCAGTTCTTC.

J is TRBJ2-7 and V is TRBV7-8; D gene uncertain. With 2 bases removed from V and 7 bases from J, the gap between germline ends came to 6 bases. The CDR3 consists of 11 residues. The germline V gene has CDR1 SGHVS and CDR2 FQNEAQ. CDR3 amino acids: CASSLYGEQYV. The DNA of the CDR3 is TGTGCCAGCAGCTTATACGGGGAGCAGTACGTC.

The chain joins TRBV6-5 to TRBJ2-5; TRBD1 agrees at 8 bases. This CDR3 spans 14 amino acids. The V gene's germline CDR1 is MNHEY and CDR2 SVGAGI. V dropped 3 bases and J dropped 3; count of bases not matched to a gene: 3. The CDR3 is CASSYQGAKETQYF. The CDR3 DNA follows: TGTGCCAGCAGTTATCAGGGGGCGAAAGAGACCCAGTACTTC.

The rearrangement joins TRBV7-9 to TRBJ2-1; no clear D. V gave up 4 bases and J gave up 0 bases, with 7 bases separating them. Germline V gene sequence: CDR1 SEHNR, CDR2 FQNEAQ (reference sequence). CDR3 size: 14 residues. CDR3 loop: CASSSGFSYNEQFF. The CDR3 DNA reads TGTGCCAGCAGCTCCGGGTTCTCCTACAATGAGCAGTTCTTC.

Notes on this clone: The sample contains more than one DNA sequence encoding this CDR3. The chain couples TRBV5-4 to TRBJ2-1; TRBD2 agrees at 7 bases. The CDR3 length is 15 residues. Unmatched junction bases numbered 8, after V lost 4 bases and J lost 4 bases. Germline-derived CDR1 and CDR2 are SGHNT and YYREEE (reference sequence). CDR3 protein: CASSTGTISYNEQFF. The CDR3 DNA follows: TGTGCCAGCAGCACCGGGACTATCTCATACAATGAGCAGTTCTTC. Full variable domain (outside the CDR3, taken from reference TRBV5-4 and TRBJ2-1): ETGVTQSPTHLIKTRGQQVTLRCSSQSGHNTVSWYQQALGQGPQFIFQYYREEENGRGNFPPRFSGLQFPNYSSELNVNALELDDSALYLCASSTGTISYNEQFFGPGTRLTVL.

The rearrangement joins TRBV5-1 to TRBJ2-7; TRBD1 matches at 11 bases. This CDR3 has 14 residues. J lost 4 bases, V lost 4 bases, and 4 bases had no gene match. CDR1 SGHRS and CDR2 YFSETQ come from the germline V gene. The CDR3 coding sequence is TGCGCCAGCAGCCTCGGGACAGGGGGATACGAGCAGTACTTC. It yields the protein CASSLGTGGYEQYF.

The chain links TRBV13 to TRBJ1-5; TRBD1 matches 8 bases. CDR3 length: 15 residues. The V gene's germline CDR1 is PRHDT and CDR2 FYEKMQ (reference sequence). V shed 5 bases and J 5 bases; nucleotides not matched to a gene: 8. The CDR3 loop is CASSQRGQDDQPQHF. The CDR3 nucleotides are TGTGCCAGCAGCCAAAGGGGACAGGACGATCAGCCCCAGCATTTT.

The V gene is TRBV4-3, the J gene TRBJ2-1, with 8 bases identical to TRBD2. After removal of 0 bases from V and 7 bases from J, the junction contained 2 bases not matched to a gene. CDR3 length: 14 residues. CDR1 is LGHNA, CDR2 YSLEER, per germline. CDR3 nucleotides: TGCGCCAGCAGCCAAGACGGGGGGGAGAATGAGCAGTTCTTC. It specifies CASSQDGGENEQFF.

This chain joins TRBV9 and TRBJ2-3, with 14 bases aligning to TRBD2. This CDR3 has 19 amino acids. Trimming at V came to 0 bases and at J to 0 bases, leaving 6 bases not matched to a gene. The V gene's germline CDR1 is SGDLS and CDR2 YYNGEE. The CDR3 here is CASSVGEGTSGGSTDTQYF. CDR3 sequence (DNA): TGTGCCAGCAGCGTAGGGGAGGGGACTAGCGGGGGCAGCACAGATACGCAGTATTTT. Looking up the rest from reference TRBV9 and TRBJ2-3 gives the full variable domain: DSGVTQTPKHLITATGQRVTLRCSPRSGDLSVYWYQQSLDQGLQFLIQYYNGEERAKGNILERFSAQQFPDLHSELNLSSLELGDSALYFCASSVGEGTSGGSTDTQYFGPGTRLTVL.

This rearrangement joins TRBV5-1 to TRBJ2-3; 13 bases align to TRBD2. Trimming cost V 0 bases and J 6 bases; bases outside gene matches: 13. CDR3 size: 19 residues. CDR1 and CDR2 from the germline V gene are SGHRS and YFSETQ. CDR3 DNA sequence: TGCGCCAGCAGCTTGGCAGGGACTAGCGGGGAGTACGGGTCTGATACGCAGTATTTT. Its translation is CASSLAGTSGEYGSDTQYF.

This chain links TRBV5-6 with TRBJ2-3, with 8 positions matching TRBD1. V gave up 0 bases and J gave up 6 bases; unmatched junction bases: 6. The CDR3 spans 15 residues. CDR1 and CDR2 from the germline V gene are SGHDT and YYEEEE. The CDR3 bases are TGTGCCAGCAGCTTGGTTCAGGGGGCGCCTGATACGCAGTATTTT. This gives the protein CASSLVQGAPDTQYF.

The CDR3 protein is CASSTLGTGDYGYTF. Here the CDR3 DNA reads TGTGCCAGTAGTACCTTGGGGACAGGGGACTATGGCTACACCTTC. The V and J genes are TRBV19 and TRBJ1-2, with TRBD1 identical over 10 bases. V lost 4 bases and J lost 3; bases outside the gene matches: 5. The CDR3 runs 15 residues. The germline CDR1 and CDR2 sequences are LNHDA and SQIVND (reference sequence). Filled out from reference TRBV19 and TRBJ1-2, the complete variable domain reads DGGITQSPKYLFRKEGQNVTLSCEQNLNHDAMYWYRQDPGQGLRLIYYSQIVNDFQKGDIAEGYSVSREKKESFPLTVTSAQKNPTAFYLCASSTLGTGDYGYTFGSGTRLTVV.

The V and J genes are TRBV6-6 and TRBJ2-1; the D gene is possibly TRBD2 (6 bases). Trimming removed 8 bases from V and 3 bases from J, with 8 bases in between. Germline CDR1 and CDR2: MNHNY and SVGAGI (reference sequence). This CDR3 is 12 amino acids long. In DNA, the CDR3 is TGTGCCAGCGGGAGGTTCTACAATGAGCAGTTCTTC. Amino acid sequence: CASGRFYNEQFF.

V is TRBV7-9 and J is TRBJ2-3; tentatively, D is TRBD2 (7 bases). The length of the CDR3 is 14 residues. In germline, CDR1 is SEHNR, CDR2 FQNEAQ (reference sequence). V was shortened by 8 bases and J by 2 bases, with 14 bases between the two germline ends. CDR3 in DNA: TGTGCCAGCGGGACGGGGGGCCTCACAGATACGCAGTATTTT. Amino acid sequence: CASGTGGLTDTQYF.

The chain combines TRBV2 with TRBJ1-1; a possible D gene is TRBD1 (6 bases). CDR1 and CDR2 from the germline V gene are SNHLY and FYNNEI. V shed 6 bases and J shed 0 bases, with 8 bases lying between them. This CDR3 comprises 13 residues. In nucleotides, the CDR3 is TGTGCCAGCAGGGACAGTCTGAACACTGAAGCTTTCTTT. Residues: CASRDSLNTEAFF.

This clone was seen only once. The chain links TRBV6-6 to TRBJ2-5; the D gene is possibly TRBD1 (6 bases). The germline CDR1 and CDR2 sequences are MNHNY and SVGAGI (reference sequence). The germline V and J ends were trimmed by 6 bases and 5 bases, with 16 bases remaining between them. The CDR3 runs 14 residues. CDR3 residues: CASSLLTGFETQYF. The CDR3 nucleotides are TGTGCCAGCAGCCTCCTCACAGGGTTTGAGACCCAGTACTTC.

The chain links TRBV7-9 to TRBJ2-1; 7 bases line up with TRBD2. The V segment lost 1 base and the J segment 7 bases; nucleotides outside the gene matches: 4. CDR3 length: 14 amino acids. The germline V gene encodes CDR1 SEHNR and CDR2 FQNEAQ (reference sequence). Written as DNA, the CDR3 is TGTGCCAGCAGCTTAGGGCCCGGGGGGAATGAGCAGTTCTTC. This translates into CASSLGPGGNEQFF.

The chain employs TRBV7-6 and TRBJ2-1, with a tentative D call TRBD1 (5 bases). The CDR3 spans 17 residues. Germline V gene data show CDR1 as SGHVS and CDR2 as FNYEAQ. Trimming pared 5 bases from V and 0 bases from J, leaving 17 bases between. The CDR3 DNA sequence: TGTGCCAGCAGCGCCATCCATCAGGGAAGCTCCTACAATGAGCAGTTCTTC. This gives the protein CASSAIHQGSSYNEQFF. The entire variable domain, with the rest obtained from reference TRBV7-6 and TRBJ2-1, is as follows: GAGVSQSPRYKVTKRGQDVALRCDPISGHVSLYWYRQALGQGPEFLTYFNYEAQQDKSGLPNDRFSAERPEGSISTLTIQRTEQRDSAMYRCASSAIHQGSSYNEQFFGPGTRLTVL.

The chain recombines TRBV4-1 with TRBJ2-1, with 9 bases that match TRBD2. This CDR3 contains 18 residues. Germline CDR1 and CDR2: MGHRA and YSYEKL. Unmatched junction bases numbered 7, after V lost 0 bases and J lost 1 base. CDR3 region: CASSQEFLAGFSYNEQFF. The CDR3 bases are TGCGCCAGCAGCCAAGAGTTTCTAGCGGGGTTTTCCTACAATGAGCAGTTCTTC.

The CDR3 sequence is CASSLGSGGYEQYF. The CDR3 DNA reads TGTGCCAGCAGTTTAGGGAGTGGGGGGTACGAGCAGTACTTC. This chain connects TRBV27 to TRBJ2-7, with a tentative D call TRBD2 (6 bases). Trimming left V 2 bases short and J 4 bases short, with 12 bases between. CDR3 length: 14 residues. Germline V lookup: CDR1 MNHEY, CDR2 SMNVEV (reference sequence).

This chain connects TRBV7-9 to TRBJ2-1, with 7 bases fitting TRBD2. With 5 bases clipped from V and 4 bases from J, the junction kept 11 bases outside the gene matches. CDR1 and CDR2 from the germline V gene are SEHNR and FQNEAQ (reference sequence). This CDR3 has 16 residues. DNA of the CDR3: TGTGCCAGCAGCCCCCGGGGGGACTACCATTACAATGAGCAGTTCTTC. This translates into CASSPRGDYHYNEQFF.

The J gene is TRBJ2-5, the V gene TRBV29-1; D gene uncertain. The CDR3 spans 13 residues. The germline V and J ends were trimmed by 0 bases and 4 bases, with 9 bases remaining between them. Germline values: CDR1 SQVTM, CDR2 ANQGSEA. The CDR3 sequence: CSVEDLSLETQYF. CDR3 in DNA: TGCAGCGTTGAAGATCTAAGCTTAGAGACCCAGTACTTC. The variable domain in full, completed from reference TRBV29-1 and TRBJ2-5, reads SAVISQKPSRDICQRGTSLTIQCQVDSQVTMMFWYRQQPGQSLTLIATANQGSEATYESGFVIDKFPISRPNLTFSTLTVSNMSPEDSSIYLCSVEDLSLETQYFGPGTRLLVL.